This T cell receptor beta chain was observed in a study of T-cell reconstitution after alpha-beta-depleted transplantation in children (dated by TCRdb to the mid-2010s). Describing the broader study: T-cell immune reconstitution after TCRalphabeta/CD19-depleted allogeneic hematopoietic cell transplantation in children was quantitatively tracked in the study by means of TCR repertoire profiling.

With respect to this clonotype: Its antigen is unknown. It has no much larger one-base neighbor in the sample; base qualities were not kept.

The sample's treatment or condition, from its label and the paper: allogeneic hematopoietic cell transplantation with graft depleted of TCRalphabeta T cells and CD19 B cells. Transplant recipients were children who received TCRalphabeta/CD19-depleted allogeneic hematopoietic cell grafts. Including the terminal cysteine and phenylalanine, the CDR3 comprises 14 residues. Just CDR3 DNA is preserved here, 42 bases in frame from base 1. Trimming costs V 3 bases and J 7 bases, and their ends lie 10 bases apart. On the study overall, not on this receptor specifically: Apparently early alphabetaT-cell count recovery about two months after transplant reportedly relied on only several hundred rapidly expanded clones derived from non-depleted graft cells. The high TCRbeta diversity at day 60 in some patients was ascribed to recipient T cells and intrathymic progenitors that had survived conditioning. Over subsequent months, a decline in hyperexpanded clone frequencies was noted, and after one year, T-cell counts and TCRbeta diversity were mostly ascribed to newly produced T cells.

Library method: PCR. Instrument used: Illumina HiSeq 2500. TCR libraries were prepared with molecular barcoding, using unique molecular identifiers to normalize TCRbeta repertoire quantification. In TCRdb, the public reads were trimmed at Q25 with fastp and aligned with MiXCR, with productive beta chains retained. A single entry per CDR3 protein holds the most common genes and DNA from its merged rows. This sample has 900,000 or so distinct CDR3 sequences in its table, and 15% to 20% of those were observed once. Approximately 5% of the sample is taken by the ten largest. This chain is built from TRBV12-3 or TRBV12-4 and TRBJ1-6, and the D gene may be TRBD1, 5 bases matching. The sample consisted of PBMCs, mostly from graft donor cells, taken 360 days after TCRalphabeta/CD19-depleted stem cell transplant. The clonotype originates from a male patient between 10 and 17 years old who had a stem cell transplant for acute lymphoblastic leukemia, so the T cells may come from the graft donor. The DNA sequence follows: TGTGCCAGCAGTTTGCAGGGAACGAATTCACCCCTCCACTTT. This translates into CASSLQGTNSPLHF.